One and the same sample provided the 19 T cell receptor beta chains below, sequenced in a study of OX40 agonist ivuxolimab in advanced cancers. Sequencing used immunoSEQ multiplex PCR; TCRdb keeps in-frame clones, though not all of them. Here the sample spans about 15,000 clones, roughly 81% being singletons. The sample here was CD4+ or CD8+ T cells sorted from blood, taken in a trial of the OX40 agonist ivuxolimab. The source of these receptors is an adult with an advanced solid tumor such as melanoma, head and neck, liver or kidney cancer.

The rearrangement links TRBV6-6 to TRBJ1-6; tentatively, D is TRBD1 (6 bases). V was trimmed by 7 bases and J by 6 bases, leaving 13 bases between them. This CDR3 comprises 14 residues. Germline CDR1 reads MNHNY; CDR2 reads SVGAGI (reference sequence). The CDR3 DNA reads as TGTGCCAGCACCATTCAGGGGTTTAATTCACCCCTCCACTTT. This gives the protein CASTIQGFNSPLHF.

This clone occurred a few times. The chain carries TRBV5-4 and TRBJ2-7; 9 bases match TRBD2. Germline V gene sequence: CDR1 SGHNT, CDR2 YYREEE (reference sequence). This CDR3 comprises 13 residues. V lost 4 bases and J lost 6; bases outside the gene matches: 5. Written as DNA, the CDR3 is TGTGCCAGCAGCCCGGGACTAGCCGGCGAGCAGTACTTC. Translating gives CASSPGLAGEQYF.

The genes are TRBV19 and TRBJ2-7, with 12 positions matching TRBD1. Germline V CDR1 and CDR2: LNHDA, SQIVND (reference sequence). CDR3 length: 16 amino acids. V was clipped by 4 bases and J by 4 bases; unmatched bases: 8. The CDR3: CASSTRDRGHVYEQYF. DNA for the CDR3: TGTGCCAGTAGTACCCGGGACAGGGGGCATGTGTACGAGCAGTACTTC.

This clone has just one count. V and J are TRBV14 and TRBJ2-1; D tentatively fits TRBD1 or TRBD2 (5 bases each). Between the trimmed V and J ends, which lost 0 bases and 0 bases, there was a span of 12 bases. The CDR3 has 17 amino acids. Germline V gene data show CDR1 as SGHDN and CDR2 as FVKESK. For the CDR3, the DNA is TGTGCCAGCAGCCAAGACCGAGGGGCGAGCTCCTACAATGAGCAGTTCTTC. The encoded protein is CASSQDRGASSYNEQFF.

The chain recombines TRBV6-5 with TRBJ2-1, with a weak D call TRBD2 (5 bases). Germline V lookup: CDR1 MNHEY, CDR2 SVGAGI. The CDR3 covers 15 residues. V was clipped by 6 bases and J by 4 bases, with 16 bases between them. The CDR3 loop reads CASSNTELGYNEQFF. As DNA, the CDR3 is TGTGCCAGCAGCAATACAGAACTAGGATACAATGAGCAGTTCTTC.

The V call is TRBV27, the J call TRBJ2-3; TRBD2 is a possible D gene (5 bases). Trimming pared 2 bases from V and 2 bases from J, leaving 14 bases between. The germline CDR1 and CDR2 sequences are MNHEY and SMNVEV (reference sequence). The CDR3 has 16 amino acids. The chain's CDR3 is CASSLSASMATDTQYF. The CDR3 DNA is TGTGCCAGCAGTTTAAGTGCTAGCATGGCCACAGATACGCAGTATTTT.

The rearrangement uses TRBV28 and TRBJ2-7, with D possibly being TRBD2 (7 bases). The CDR3 has 14 residues. V was trimmed by 8 bases and J by 3 bases, leaving 17 bases between them. Per germline, CDR1 MDHEN and CDR2 SYDVKM. The CDR3 region has the DNA TGTGCCAGCCTCCCTGAGGGGGGGGGCTACGAGCAGTACTTC. Protein sequence: CASLPEGGGYEQYF.

The chain recombines TRBV7-9 with TRBJ2-5; D may be TRBD1 (6 bases). V lost 1 base, J lost 3 bases, and 6 bases lay in between. Germline V gives CDR1 SEHNR, CDR2 FQNEAQ (reference sequence). This CDR3 comprises 13 residues. The CDR3, as DNA: TGTGCCAGCAGCTTAGGGACAGAAGAGACCCAGTACTTC. The encoded protein is CASSLGTEETQYF.

The chain has TRBV14 and TRBJ2-1; D is possibly TRBD1 or TRBD2 (5 bases each). The CDR3 contains 14 residues. The germline gives CDR1 SGHDN, CDR2 FVKESK. V lost 1 base to trimming and J lost 8 bases, with 12 bases between them. The CDR3 here is CASSQGSGRYEQFF. As DNA, the CDR3 is TGTGCCAGCAGCCAAGGGTCAGGGAGATATGAGCAGTTCTTC.

V is TRBV15 and J is TRBJ1-2; D is unresolved. Per germline, CDR1 LNHNV and CDR2 YYDKDF (reference sequence). This CDR3 region has 12 residues. The V and J ends lost 0 bases and 7 bases respectively, with 6 bases between them. The CDR3: CATSREWGGYTF. DNA for the CDR3: TGTGCCACCAGCAGAGAGTGGGGTGGCTACACCTTC.

This CDR3 is CASSPQRPGRGTEAFF. In nucleotides, the CDR3 is TGTGCCAGTAGTCCGCAAAGACCAGGCCGGGGCACTGAAGCTTTCTTT. This chain connects TRBV19 to TRBJ1-1; D gene ambiguous. The V gene lost 5 bases and the J gene lost 4 bases, with 20 bases spanning the gap. Germline loops: CDR1 LNHDA, CDR2 SQIVND (reference sequence). The CDR3 is made up of 16 amino acids.

The chain links TRBV6-5 to TRBJ1-3, with TRBD1 matching over 7 bases. In germline, CDR1 is MNHEY, CDR2 SVGAGI. J was trimmed by 0 bases and V by 6 bases; bases with no gene match: 2. This CDR3 is 14 amino acids long. This CDR3 is CASSRQGSGNTIYF. As DNA, the CDR3 is TGTGCCAGCAGCAGACAGGGCTCTGGAAACACCATATATTTT.

This clone was recorded a few times. The chain carries TRBV6-4 and TRBJ2-3; TRBD1 might be the D (6 bases). This CDR3 is built from 15 residues. Germline CDR1 is MRHNA and CDR2 is SNTAGT. V gave up 0 bases and J gave up 1 base, with 8 bases separating them. The CDR3 reads CASSDSSGGTDTQYF. The DNA of the CDR3 is TGTGCCAGCAGTGACTCTTCAGGGGGCACAGATACGCAGTATTTT.

CDR3 DNA sequence: TGTGCCAGCAGCCAGAGACAGGGCTACACAGATACGCAGTATTTT. Translation gives CASSQRQGYTDTQYF. The chain joins TRBV4-2 to TRBJ2-3, with TRBD1 identical over 7 bases. CDR1 is LGHNA and CDR2 is YNFKEQ in the germline V gene. The V gene end was trimmed by 3 bases and the J gene end by 2 bases; junction bases not matched to a gene: 5. The CDR3 consists of 15 residues.

This sequence joins TRBV9 and TRBJ2-2; unclear D gene. V dropped 4 bases and J dropped 2 bases, with 0 bases sitting between them. The CDR3 is made up of 11 amino acids. Germline CDR1 and CDR2: SGDLS and YYNGEE. The CDR3 protein is CASSNTGELFF. DNA of the CDR3: TGTGCCAGCAGCAACACCGGGGAGCTGTTTTTT. Drawing the rest from reference TRBV9 and TRBJ2-2, the complete variable domain is DSGVTQTPKHLITATGQRVTLRCSPRSGDLSVYWYQQSLDQGLQFLIQYYNGEERAKGNILERFSAQQFPDLHSELNLSSLELGDSALYFCASSNTGELFFGEGSRLTVL.

This clone has just one count. V and J are TRBV7-3 and TRBJ1-1, with a possible D match to TRBD1 (5 bases). This CDR3 is built from 15 residues. Per germline, CDR1 SGHTA and CDR2 FQGTGA. V was pared by 5 bases and J by 4 bases, with 17 bases between. In nucleotides, the CDR3 is TGTGCCAGCAGCCCTGAGGGGTTTTTAGGCACTGAAGCTTTCTTT. This gives the protein CASSPEGFLGTEAFF. Supplemented by reference TRBV7-3 and TRBJ1-1, the full variable domain reads GAGVSQTPSNKVTEKGKYVELRCDPISGHTALYWYRQSLGQGPEFLIYFQGTGAADDSGLPNDRFFAVRPEGSVSTLKIQRTERGDSAVYLCASSPEGFLGTEAFFGQGTRLTVV.

The V gene is TRBV6-5, the J gene TRBJ2-5; 8 bases align to TRBD1. V lost 5 bases to trimming and J lost 1 base; unmatched junction nucleotides: 3. CDR3 length equals 14 residues. Germline V gene sequence: CDR1 MNHEY, CDR2 SVGAGI. The CDR3 sequence: CASSKQGGQETQYF. The CDR3 DNA follows: TGTGCCAGCAGTAAACAGGGGGGCCAAGAGACCCAGTACTTC.

V is TRBV5-6 and J is TRBJ1-1; D call uncertain. Germline-derived CDR1 and CDR2 are SGHDT and YYEEEE. V was cut by 3 bases and J by 1 base, with 7 bases left in between. This CDR3 has 13 amino acids. As DNA, the CDR3 is TGTGCCAGCAGCTGGACCCGGAACACTGAAGCTTTCTTT. Its translation: CASSWTRNTEAFF. Supplemented by reference TRBV5-6 and TRBJ1-1, the full variable domain reads DAGVTQSPTHLIKTRGQQVTLRCSPKSGHDTVSWYQQALGQGPQFIFQYYEEEERQRGNFPDRFSGHQFPNYSSELNVNALLLGDSALYLCASSWTRNTEAFFGQGTRLTVV.

This chain links TRBV7-9 with TRBJ2-5; no clear D gene. CDR1 and CDR2 (germline): SEHNR, FQNEAQ (reference sequence). Trimming removed 5 bases at V and 5 bases at J, with 12 bases between. The length of the CDR3 is 13 residues. CDR3: CASSPWSEETQYF. The CDR3 coding sequence is TGTGCCAGCAGCCCATGGAGCGAGGAGACCCAGTACTTC.